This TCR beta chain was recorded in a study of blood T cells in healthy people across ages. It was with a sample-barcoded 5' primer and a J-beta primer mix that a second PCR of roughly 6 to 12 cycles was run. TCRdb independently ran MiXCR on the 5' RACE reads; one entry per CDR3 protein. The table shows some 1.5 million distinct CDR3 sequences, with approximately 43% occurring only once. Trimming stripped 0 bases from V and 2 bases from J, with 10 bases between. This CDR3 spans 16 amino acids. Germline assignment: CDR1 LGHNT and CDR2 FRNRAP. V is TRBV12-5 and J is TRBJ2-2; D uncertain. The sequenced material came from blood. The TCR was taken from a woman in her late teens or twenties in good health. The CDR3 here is CASGLVPDANTGELFF. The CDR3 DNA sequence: TGTGCTAGTGGTTTGGTACCCGACGCCAACACCGGGGAGCTGTTTTTT.